Following are 8 T cell receptor beta chains from one sample sequenced in a study of pediatric ulcerative colitis. Clones were sequenced by immunoSEQ multiplex PCR, and TCRdb holds only the in-frame ones, with some missing. The table has 30,000 to 35,000 clones, 81% seen once. During colonoscopy, one to two rectal pinch biopsies were collected. The sequencing sample was made of gut tissue. These receptors were taken from a boy between 10 and 17 years old with mild ulcerative colitis.

The chain links TRBV19 to TRBJ2-4; possible D gene TRBD1, 5 bases. The germline CDR1 and CDR2 sequences are LNHDA and SQIVND (reference sequence). The CDR3 is 16 amino acids. V dropped 1 base and J dropped 0 bases, with 10 bases sitting between them. This chain's CDR3 is CASSIGKGLAKNIQYF. The CDR3 DNA sequence: TGTGCCAGTAGTATAGGGAAGGGGCTAGCCAAAAACATTCAGTACTTC. Looking up the rest from reference TRBV19 and TRBJ2-4 gives the full variable domain: DGGITQSPKYLFRKEGQNVTLSCEQNLNHDAMYWYRQDPGQGLRLIYYSQIVNDFQKGDIAEGYSVSREKKESFPLTVTSAQKNPTAFYLCASSIGKGLAKNIQYFGAGTRLSVL.

The chain carries TRBV6-5 and TRBJ2-1, with 9 bases lining up with TRBD1. In germline, CDR1 is MNHEY, CDR2 SVGAGI. The CDR3 has 15 residues. After removal of 5 bases from V and 6 bases from J, the junction contained 8 bases not matched to a gene. The CDR3 here is CASSTPGQGFNEQFF. CDR3 nucleotides: TGTGCCAGCAGTACACCGGGACAGGGCTTCAATGAGCAGTTCTTC.

J is TRBJ1-2 and V is TRBV19; D uncertain. V shed 5 bases and J shed 4 bases, with 11 bases lying between them. The CDR3 runs to 13 residues. The germline V gene has CDR1 LNHDA and CDR2 SQIVND (reference sequence). The CDR3 nucleotides are TGTGCCAGTAGTCGGCAGCCCGGCTATGGCTACACCTTC. It is translated as CASSRQPGYGYTF.

V gene TRBV5-1 combines with J gene TRBJ2-6, with TRBD1 matching 8 bases. Germline CDR1 and CDR2: SGHRS and YFSETQ. The CDR3 has 17 residues. V lost 4 bases, J lost 0 bases, and 6 bases stayed unmatched. CDR3 sequence (DNA): TGCGCCAGCAGCCCAGGGGACAGGACCTCTGGGGCCAACGTCCTGACTTTC. Translation gives CASSPGDRTSGANVLTF.

The V call is TRBV11-3, the J call TRBJ1-1; D gene uncertain. This CDR3 has 15 amino acids. Trimming took 0 bases from V and 4 from J, leaving 12 bases between them. The germline gives CDR1 SGHNT, CDR2 YENEEA. The CDR3 sequence: CASSLDASDLTEAFF. In DNA form, the CDR3 reads TGTGCCAGCAGCTTAGATGCGTCAGATCTCACTGAAGCTTTCTTT.

The V and J genes are TRBV5-1 and TRBJ2-3, with D possibly being TRBD2 (5 bases). The CDR3 spans 14 residues. Between the trimmed V and J ends, which lost 5 bases and 2 bases, there was a span of 12 bases. CDR1 and CDR2 (germline): SGHRS, YFSETQ. Here the CDR3 reads CASRERINTDTQYF. The CDR3 region has the DNA TGCGCCAGCAGGGAGCGGATTAACACAGATACGCAGTATTTT.

The rearrangement links TRBV5-1 to TRBJ2-1, with 8 bases that match TRBD2. The CDR3 length is 14 residues. With V trimmed by 5 bases and J by 7 bases, 8 bases remained unmatched. Germline CDR1 is SGHRS and CDR2 is YFSETQ. The chain's CDR3 is CASSQLAGRNEQFF. DNA for the CDR3: TGCGCCAGCAGTCAGCTAGCGGGTCGGAATGAGCAGTTCTTC.

This clone has a single count. The chain links TRBV6-5 to TRBJ1-6, with D perhaps matching TRBD1 (5 bases). CDR3 length equals 16 residues. Germline lookup yields CDR1 MNHEY and CDR2 SVGAGI. With 0 bases removed from V and 6 bases from J, the gap between germline ends came to 12 bases. The CDR3 nucleotides read TGTGCCAGCAGTTACTCGGGCAGGGTGCTTAATTCACCCCTCCACTTT. Translation gives CASSYSGRVLNSPLHF.